This T cell receptor (beta chain) was sequenced for a study of blood T cell repertoires in COVID-19. Cohorts were based on clinical histories the participants reported. Produced via immunoSEQ multiplex PCR; TCRdb's table is partial and in-frame only. The top ten clones hold about 1.5% of a sample with about 430,000 clones, approximately 90% of them seen once. This receptor was obtained from a woman under 30 who had been exposed to COVID-19. Source material: PBMCs or T cells enriched from blood (not recorded which).

CDR3 DNA sequence: TGTGCCTGGACCGACGAAACGGGACTAGCCGAATACGAGCAGTACTTC. It specifies CAWTDETGLAEYEQYF. This sequence joins TRBV30 and TRBJ2-7; TRBD2 matches 9 bases. The V segment lost 4 bases and the J segment 4 bases; nucleotides outside the gene matches: 14. This CDR3 is 16 amino acids long. Looked up from germline, CDR1 is GTSNPN and CDR2 is SVGIG (reference sequence). The full variable domain, rest sourced from reference TRBV30 and TRBJ2-7, is SQTIHQWPATLVQPVGSPLSLECTVEGTSNPNLYWYRQAAGRGLQLLFYSVGIGQISSEVPQNLSASRPQDRQFILSSKKLLLSDSGFYLCAWTDETGLAEYEQYFGPGTRLTVT.